Below, 29 T cell receptor beta chains from the same sample are listed, as sequenced in a study of human T cells and chemical hapten exposure. Time point specified: patch test 3, about 24 weeks after DPC sensitization. Treatment given: therapeutic diphenylcyclopropenone sensitization with weekly scalp DPC. Using its own MiXCR run on the RACE reads, TCRdb lists one record per CDR3 protein. The sample lists roughly 100,000 distinct CDR3 sequences, under 35% occurring once. The material sequenced was whole blood, taken in connection with sensitization to the hapten diphenylcyclopropenone (DPC). These receptors were collected from a man aged 35 to 55 with alopecia areata. Some clones in this sample may be carry-over from other donors' samples.

The gene calls are TRBV11-1 and TRBJ2-3; 8 nucleotides match TRBD2. Germline lookup yields CDR1 SGHAT and CDR2 FQDESV (reference sequence). With 5 bases clipped from V and 2 bases from J, the junction kept 6 bases outside the gene matches. CDR3 length: 15 amino acids. For the CDR3, the DNA is TGTGCCAGCAGCCGGAGCGGGGGCATCACAGATACGCAGTATTTT. Translating gives CASSRSGGITDTQYF.

This clonotype was detected a few times. The rearrangement uses TRBV12-3 or TRBV12-4 and TRBJ2-4, with TRBD1 matching over 8 bases. The J segment lost 3 bases and the V segment lost 6 bases, leaving 10 bases of the junction unmatched. The CDR3 has 16 residues. CDR3 in amino acids: CASSRGTGGGKNIQYF. CDR3 DNA sequence: TGTGCCAGCAGCCGGGGGACAGGAGGCGGCAAAAACATTCAGTACTTC.

The genes are TRBV10-3 and TRBJ2-5; D not resolved. The CDR3 totals 14 residues. Germline-derived CDR1 and CDR2 are ENHRY and SYGVKD. Trimming left V 0 bases short and J 1 base short, with 6 bases between. The CDR3 sequence: CAISESTCQETQYF. The CDR3 bases are TGTGCCATCAGTGAGTCTACGTGCCAAGAGACCCAGTACTTC.

The J gene is TRBJ2-7, the V gene TRBV13, with 9 bases matching TRBD1. The CDR3 has 18 residues. J was trimmed by 1 base and V by 4 bases; bases with no gene match: 14. Germline V gives CDR1 PRHDT, CDR2 FYEKMQ (reference sequence). CDR3 in amino acids: CASSSIANRDRASYEQYF. CDR3 coding DNA: TGTGCCAGCAGCTCGATTGCCAACCGGGACAGGGCATCCTACGAGCAGTACTTC.

This clonotype was observed a handful of times. The gene calls are TRBV6-2 or TRBV6-3 and TRBJ2-3; D possibly matches TRBD1 or TRBD2 (5 bases each). With 7 bases removed from V and 2 bases from J, the gap between germline ends came to 13 bases. In germline, CDR1 is MNHEY, CDR2 SVGEGT. The CDR3 spans 14 residues. Here the CDR3 reads CASTTGPSTDTQYF. The CDR3 bases are TGTGCCAGCACCACGGGACCTTCCACAGATACGCAGTATTTT.

The V call is TRBV7-2, the J call TRBJ2-7; D unclear. Germline loops: CDR1 SGHTA, CDR2 FQGNSA. Trimming left V 1 base short and J 1 base short, with 8 bases between. The CDR3 loop spans 14 amino acids. The CDR3: CASSLGAVSYEQYV. CDR3 in DNA: TGTGCCAGCAGCTTAGGGGCCGTGTCCTACGAGCAGTACGTC.

This chain uses TRBV5-4 with TRBJ2-7, with TRBD1 matching 11 bases. This CDR3 contains 15 residues. V gave up 4 bases and J gave up 2 bases; unmatched junction bases: 5. CDR1 SGHNT and CDR2 YYREEE come from the germline V gene (reference sequence). CDR3 nucleotide sequence: TGTGCCAGCAGCCAGCTGGACAGGGGGCCCTACGAGCAGTACTTC. As protein: CASSQLDRGPYEQYF.

This clonotype was recorded a few times. The chain combines TRBV14 with TRBJ2-6; D not certain. Deletions cut 3 bases from V and 6 bases from J, with 9 bases between. CDR3 length equals 14 residues. The V gene's germline CDR1 is SGHDN and CDR2 FVKESK. Here the CDR3 reads CASSQAIEANVLTF. CDR3 in DNA: TGTGCCAGCAGCCAGGCGATCGAGGCCAACGTCCTGACTTTC. Based on the CDR3 plus reference TRBV14 and TRBJ2-6, the full variable domain is EAGVTQFPSHSVIEKGQTVTLRCDPISGHDNLYWYRRVMGKEIKFLLHFVKESKQDESGMPNNRFLAERTGGTYSTLKVQPAELEDSGVYFCASSQAIEANVLTFGAGSRLTVL.

The table lists this clonotype with a count of one. The gene calls are TRBV20-1 and TRBJ2-7; 9 bases align to TRBD2. The junction had 6 bases not matched to a gene; V was cut back by 4 bases and J by 2 bases. The germline CDR1 and CDR2 sequences are DFQATT and SNEGSKA (reference sequence). The CDR3 contains 14 residues. The CDR3 sequence is CSATSGGRAYEQYF. For the CDR3, the DNA is TGCAGTGCTACCTCTGGCGGGAGGGCCTACGAGCAGTACTTC.

This clonotype showed up just a few times. This chain uses TRBV4-2 with TRBJ1-1; a possible D gene is TRBD1 (5 bases). CDR1 is LGHNA and CDR2 is YNFKEQ in the germline V gene. The CDR3 length is 15 residues. Trimming cost V 3 bases and J 1 base, with 12 bases left between them. The CDR3 loop is CASSHAGTQNTEAFF. The DNA for the CDR3 is TGTGCCAGCAGCCACGCCGGGACCCAGAACACTGAAGCTTTCTTT.

The V call is TRBV5-1, the J call TRBJ1-1, with 7 bases fitting TRBD1. Germline V gives CDR1 SGHRS, CDR2 YFSETQ. With 7 bases clipped from V and 0 bases from J, the junction kept 6 bases outside the gene matches. The CDR3 is 14 amino acids. The CDR3 nucleotides read TGCGCCAGCGGCATGACAGGGATGAACACTGAAGCTTTCTTT. Its protein product is CASGMTGMNTEAFF.

This clonotype was counted only a few times. This sequence joins TRBV7-3 and TRBJ1-5, with D possibly TRBD1 on 5 matching bases. V lost 0 bases, J lost 3 bases, and 9 bases lay in between. CDR1 and CDR2 from the germline V gene are SGHTA and FQGTGA. The CDR3 sequence is 15 residues long. For the CDR3, the DNA is TGTGCCAGCAGCTTAACAGGGGCGCTCAATCAGCCCCAGCATTTT. Protein sequence: CASSLTGALNQPQHF.

The chain employs TRBV20-1 and TRBJ2-3; 14 bases align to TRBD2. Looked up from germline, CDR1 is DFQATT and CDR2 is SNEGSKA (reference sequence). CDR3 length equals 13 residues. Germline trimming cut 6 bases from V and 5 bases from J; bases unmatched to any gene: 1. CDR3 sequence (DNA): TGCAGTGCGGGACTAGCGGGAGTAGATACGCAGTATTTT. This sequence encodes CSAGLAGVDTQYF.

The chain joins TRBV20-1 to TRBJ2-3; D is unresolved. Between the trimmed V and J ends, which lost 0 bases and 4 bases, there was a span of 14 bases. The CDR3 totals 15 residues. Germline V gene lookup returns CDR1 DFQATT and CDR2 SNEGSKA (reference sequence). The CDR3 DNA reads as TGCAGTGCTAGAGATCCCTGGAGTCGCGCAGATACGCAGTATTTT. This codes for CSARDPWSRADTQYF.

This clonotype has just a few counts. This chain joins TRBV11-1 and TRBJ2-3; 8 nucleotides align to TRBD1. V trimming: 3 bases; J trimming: 0 bases; junction bases outside the gene matches: 8. The germline CDR1 and CDR2 sequences are SGHAT and FQDESV (reference sequence). The CDR3 totals 17 residues. The CDR3 DNA follows: TGTGCCAGCAGCTTCGGAAGAGGACAGGGTAGCACAGATACGCAGTATTTT. This codes for CASSFGRGQGSTDTQYF.

The chain employs TRBV20-1 and TRBJ2-3; the match to TRBD2 covers 16 bases. This CDR3 contains 16 residues. V dropped 2 bases and J dropped 4; count of bases not matched to a gene: 3. Germline-derived CDR1 and CDR2 are DFQATT and SNEGSKA (reference sequence). The CDR3 nucleotides are TGCAGTGCTAGACCCGGGACTAGCGGGAGGGCAGATACGCAGTATTTT. Translation: CSARPGTSGRADTQYF.

This clonotype appeared a few times. This rearrangement joins TRBV28 to TRBJ2-7, with TRBD2 as a possible D gene (5 bases). The germline CDR1 and CDR2 sequences are MDHEN and SYDVKM. This CDR3 region has 12 residues. V lost 5 bases, J lost 3 bases, and 8 bases lay in between. For the CDR3, the DNA is TGTGCCAGCAGTGAGCGGAACTACGAGCAGTACGTC. Protein product: CASSERNYEQYV.

V gene TRBV7-9 combines with J gene TRBJ2-3; D is unresolved. Trimming stripped 4 bases from V and 5 bases from J, with 7 bases between. Germline V gene lookup returns CDR1 SEHNR and CDR2 FQNEAQ (reference sequence). This CDR3 region has 12 residues. This CDR3 reads CASSWAGDTQYF. The CDR3 DNA reads as TGTGCCAGCAGCTGGGCCGGAGATACGCAGTATTTT.

In this sample, this clonotype turned up a few times. J is TRBJ1-2 and V is TRBV9; D perhaps matches TRBD1 (6 bases). The CDR3 has 14 amino acids. The V gene lost 6 bases and the J gene lost 2 bases, with 14 bases spanning the gap. Germline V gene data show CDR1 as SGDLS and CDR2 as YYNGEE. CDR3 protein: CASNPGGTNYGYTF. The DNA for the CDR3 is TGTGCCAGCAACCCTGGGGGCACCAACTATGGCTACACCTTC.

This chain links TRBV29-1 with TRBJ2-3; D uncertain. The V gene lost 8 bases and the J gene lost 4 bases, with 19 bases spanning the gap. The CDR3 covers 14 residues. Germline values: CDR1 SQVTM, CDR2 ANQGSEA. CDR3 protein: CSFRNHMGADTQYF. In nucleotides, the CDR3 is TGCAGCTTCAGAAACCATATGGGTGCAGATACGCAGTATTTT.

This clonotype has just one count. The V call is TRBV10-3, the J call TRBJ2-7, with 9 bases matching TRBD2. CDR3 length: 15 amino acids. Germline values: CDR1 ENHRY, CDR2 SYGVKD. V lost 5 bases to trimming and J lost 7 bases; unmatched junction nucleotides: 12. The CDR3 bases are TGTGCCATCAGTCCATTAGGTAGCGGGAGTAGGGAGCAGTACTTC. Translated: CAISPLGSGSREQYF.

This clonotype was observed a few times. The J gene is TRBJ2-7, the V gene TRBV6-1; the D is unclear. Trimming left V 3 bases short and J 1 base short, with 13 bases between. The CDR3 length is 15 residues. CDR1 MNHNS and CDR2 SASEGT come from the germline V gene. CDR3 protein: CASSEGMGASYEQYF. The CDR3 DNA is TGTGCCAGCAGTGAGGGCATGGGTGCATCCTACGAGCAGTACTTC.

The chain joins TRBV20-1 to TRBJ2-1, with D possibly TRBD2 on 6 matching bases. CDR1 DFQATT and CDR2 SNEGSKA come from the germline V gene (reference sequence). This CDR3 comprises 14 residues. Between the trimmed V and J ends, which lost 6 bases and 0 bases, there was a span of 12 bases. The CDR3 DNA reads TGCAGTGCCGGACTACCAAGCTCCTACAATGAGCAGTTCTTC. This gives the protein CSAGLPSSYNEQFF.

This clonotype was found a few times. This chain links TRBV7-2 with TRBJ2-1; 9 nucleotides line up with TRBD1. The CDR3 spans 14 residues. V was clipped by 4 bases and J by 12 bases; unmatched bases: 10. Germline loops: CDR1 SGHTA, CDR2 FQGNSA. The CDR3: CASSSRDREYLQFF. CDR3 coding DNA: TGTGCCAGCAGCTCAAGGGACAGGGAGTATTTGCAGTTCTTC.

The rearrangement links TRBV5-1 to TRBJ2-3, with TRBD2 identical over 12 bases. The CDR3 length is 16 residues. Losses at the gene ends were 2 bases for V and 5 bases for J; bases not matched to a gene: 6. From germline, CDR1 is SGHRS and CDR2 YFSETQ. The CDR3 DNA reads TGCGCCAGCAGCTTAGTACTAGCGGGAGGTGGAGATACGCAGTATTTT. This translates into CASSLVLAGGGDTQYF.

The chain employs TRBV10-3 and TRBJ2-2; D is possibly TRBD1 (5 bases). V lost 10 bases and J lost 1, with 13 bases in between. CDR1 is ENHRY, CDR2 SYGVKD, per germline. There are 14 residues in the CDR3. CDR3 DNA sequence: TGTGCCAGCTCAGGGCCAGGGAACACCGGGGAGCTGTTTTTT. It specifies CASSGPGNTGELFF.

This clonotype has only a few counts. The chain is built from TRBV21-1 and TRBJ2-1; TRBD2, the table's D call, lacks a check against the DNA. TRBV21-1 is listed as a pseudogene. The CDR3 is 17 residues long. The chain's CDR3 is CASSKGMREIPYNEQFF. The CDR3 bases are TGTGCCAGCAGCAAAGGTATGAGGGAGATCCCCTACAATGAGCAGTTCTTC.

The chain employs TRBV20-1 and TRBJ1-1; 9 nucleotides agree with TRBD1. J lost 4 bases, V lost 5 bases, and 11 bases had no gene match. Germline V lookup: CDR1 DFQATT, CDR2 SNEGSKA (reference sequence). This CDR3 spans 15 amino acids. The CDR3 nucleotides read TGCAGTGCTTGGGGACAGGGTGGATGGGGCACTGAAGCTTTCTTT. Translating gives CSAWGQGGWGTEAFF.

In this sample, this clonotype turned up a few times. J is TRBJ2-3 and V is TRBV28; tentatively, D is TRBD1 (8 bases). The CDR3 consists of 16 residues. The germline V gene encodes CDR1 MDHEN and CDR2 SYDVKM. With 8 bases removed from V and 2 bases from J, the gap between germline ends came to 20 bases. The CDR3 DNA sequence: TGTGCCAGCTCCGGGGGGACAGGAGATATCACAGATACGCAGTATTTT. This codes for CASSGGTGDITDTQYF.